The 27 T cell receptor beta chains in this list originate from one sample, sequenced in a study of read filtering for tumor transcriptome and immune sequencing. This library used approximately 370 ng RNA and molecular barcoded adaptors spanning alpha/delta and beta/gamma chains. TCRdb reprocessed the reads via MiXCR and lists one record per CDR3 protein. The table has 35,000 to 40,000 distinct CDR3 sequences, 14% seen once. The sample comprised a population of CD138-negative cells sorted from bone marrow. The receptors were gathered from a donor over 35 with multiple myeloma.

At least ten counts were recorded for this clonotype. The chain uses TRBV11-2 and TRBJ2-7, with D hard to call. V was shortened by 2 bases and J by 5 bases, with 7 bases between the two germline ends. Germline CDR1 SGHAT, CDR2 FQNNGV. The CDR3 extends over 12 amino acids. The CDR3 nucleotides read TGTGCCAGCAGCTTATTGCAGAACGAGCAGTACTTC. It codes for CASSLLQNEQYF.

There are many counts of this clonotype. The CDR3 DNA sequence: TGCAGTGCTAGAGAGCGATATGGCTACACCTTC. It is translated as CSARERYGYTF. V is TRBV20-1 and J is TRBJ1-2, with D unresolved. The ends were cut back, 0 bases at V and 5 bases at J, with 4 bases in the middle. This CDR3 has 11 amino acids. Germline CDR1 is DFQATT and CDR2 is SNEGSKA (reference sequence).

The chain carries TRBV7-3 and TRBJ2-3; a possible D gene is TRBD1 (5 bases). Germline V gene lookup returns CDR1 SGHTA and CDR2 FQGTGA. Trimming stripped 1 base from V and 0 bases from J, with 8 bases between. This CDR3 contains 15 residues. The CDR3 here is CASSLRQSSTDTQYF. The DNA for the CDR3 is TGTGCCAGCAGCTTAAGACAGTCTAGCACAGATACGCAGTATTTT.

The sample holds many counts of this clonotype. The chain has TRBV20-1 and TRBJ2-5, with 8 bases lining up with TRBD1. V lost 7 bases, J lost 4 bases, and 8 bases stayed unmatched. CDR1 and CDR2 from the germline V gene are DFQATT and SNEGSKA (reference sequence). This CDR3 region has 13 residues. DNA of the CDR3: TGCAGTGTTCCGGGACAGGTCAGAGAGACCCAGTACTTC. This encodes CSVPGQVRETQYF.

This clonotype was seen only a few times. A read error is possible here, since a much larger clone lies one base away. The rearrangement links TRBV5-1 to TRBJ2-5; D assignment may be TRBD1 or TRBD2 (5 bases each). The CDR3 has 14 amino acids. The V gene lost 0 bases and the J gene lost 6 bases, with 12 bases spanning the gap. Germline V lookup: CDR1 SGHRS, CDR2 YFSETQ. Here the CDR3 reads CASSLVVGDQTQYF. CDR3 bases: TGCGCCAGCAGCTTGGTAGTGGGGGACCAGACCCAGTACTTC.

In its sample, this clonotype was seen many times. The chain joins TRBV20-1 to TRBJ1-5; D may be TRBD1 (5 bases). The V gene lost 3 bases and the J gene lost 3 bases, with 18 bases spanning the gap. The CDR3 spans 16 residues. The germline gives CDR1 DFQATT, CDR2 SNEGSKA (reference sequence). CDR3 amino acids: CSASPQGSNFNQPQHF. The CDR3 DNA reads as TGCAGTGCTAGTCCTCAGGGTAGTAATTTCAATCAGCCCCAGCATTTT.

The chain has TRBV7-3 and TRBJ2-2; D unclear. This CDR3 contains 13 residues. Trimming took off 5 bases at V and 7 bases at J, with 11 bases between the two ends. Germline V gene lookup returns CDR1 SGHTA and CDR2 FQGTGA. CDR3 in amino acids: CASSLVSGGELFF. Here the CDR3 DNA reads TGTGCCAGCAGCCTAGTATCCGGCGGGGAGCTGTTTTTT.

In regard to this clonotype: Given a much more abundant clone one base away, this may be a read error. The V call is TRBV6-2 or TRBV6-3, the J call TRBJ2-6, with D perhaps matching TRBD1 (5 bases). This CDR3 has 14 amino acids. The V gene's germline CDR1 is MNHEY and CDR2 SVGEGT. CDR3 nucleotide sequence: TGTGCCAGCAGCCGAAGCTCTGGGGCCAACGTCCCGACTTTC. The encoded protein is CASSRSSGANVPTF.

In its sample, this clonotype was seen many times. CDR3 amino acids: CASSSVQGSSYEQYF. CDR3 nucleotide sequence: TGTGCCAGCAGTTCAGTACAGGGGAGTTCCTACGAGCAGTACTTC. The chain uses TRBV6-5 and TRBJ2-7; 7 nucleotides align to TRBD1. With 4 bases clipped from V and 1 base from J, the junction kept 7 bases outside the gene matches. The CDR3 is 15 amino acids. CDR1 and CDR2 from the germline V gene are MNHEY and SVGAGI.

This clonotype is categorized as medium-sized. This chain joins TRBV28 and TRBJ2-1; D is unclear. V lost 4 bases and J 2 bases, leaving 0 bases between the germline ends. Germline CDR1 MDHEN, CDR2 SYDVKM. The CDR3 contains 11 residues. DNA for the CDR3: TGTGCCAGCAGTTCCTACAATGAGCAGTTCTTC. Translating it yields CASSSYNEQFF. The full variable domain, rest sourced from reference TRBV28 and TRBJ2-1, is DVKVTQSSRYLVKRTGEKVFLECVQDMDHENMFWYRQDPGLGLRLIYFSYDVKMKEKGDIPEGYSVSREKKERFSLILESASTNQTSMYLCASSSYNEQFFGPGTRLTVL.

Within the sample, this clonotype is medium-sized. The chain combines TRBV29-1 with TRBJ2-7, with no clear D. Germline loops: CDR1 SQVTM, CDR2 ANQGSEA. This CDR3 contains 13 residues. Trimming removed 1 base from V and 2 bases from J, with 9 bases in between. CDR3 in DNA: TGCAGCGTTGAAGGGGGTTCACCCTACGAGCAGTACTTC. Encoded protein: CSVEGGSPYEQYF.

This clonotype was seen repeatedly, ten times or more. The genes are TRBV7-6 and TRBJ2-5; a weak D match, TRBD1 (6 bases). Germline V gene data show CDR1 as SGHVS and CDR2 as FNYEAQ. V was trimmed by 5 bases and J by 0 bases, leaving 10 bases between them. This CDR3 region has 14 residues. CDR3 in DNA: TGTGCCAGCAGCGTTGGACAGAACCAAGAGACCCAGTACTTC. Translating it yields CASSVGQNQETQYF.

This clonotype was seen many times. The chain links TRBV3-1 to TRBJ2-1; D is unresolved. Per germline, CDR1 LGHDT and CDR2 YNNKEL (reference sequence). The germline V and J ends were trimmed by 0 bases and 5 bases, with 11 bases remaining between them. The CDR3 runs to 15 residues. The CDR3 DNA is TGTGCCAGCAGCCAAGATCTGCTCAGTCACAATGAGCAGTTCTTC. Its protein product is CASSQDLLSHNEQFF.

This clonotype was counted ten times or more. This chain's CDR3 is CATSDFDSSGANVLTF. The CDR3 DNA is TGTGCCACCAGTGATTTTGACAGCTCTGGGGCCAACGTCCTGACTTTC. The genes are TRBV24-1 and TRBJ2-6; perhaps TRBD1 as D (5 bases). V was clipped by 1 base and J by 0 bases, with 6 bases between them. The germline gives CDR1 KGHDR, CDR2 SFDVKD. The CDR3 extends over 16 amino acids.

The genes are TRBV9 and TRBJ2-2; D remains ambiguous. Trimming pared 4 bases from V and 4 bases from J, leaving 8 bases between. The CDR3 totals 13 residues. Germline CDR1 is SGDLS and CDR2 is YYNGEE. DNA for the CDR3: TGTGCCAGCAGCCCCCCCCGCACCGGGGAGCTGTTTTTT. It codes for CASSPPRTGELFF.

Ten or more counts support this clonotype. CDR3 coding DNA: TGTGCCAGCTCACCCGGACAGGGGAGGAACAATGAGCAGTTCTTC. Amino acid sequence: CASSPGQGRNNEQFF. This chain links TRBV18 with TRBJ2-1; 9 bases match TRBD1. V lost 3 bases, J lost 5 bases, and 5 bases stayed unmatched. Germline-derived CDR1 and CDR2 are KGHSH and LQKENI. The CDR3 totals 15 residues.

About this clonotype: The junction and the germline gene differ at one end; a read error may be behind it. V usage is TRBV3-1 and J usage is TRBJ2-6, with D possibly TRBD1 on 6 matching bases. Germline loops: CDR1 LGHDT, CDR2 YNNKEL (reference sequence). The CDR3 has 18 amino acids. The CDR3 DNA follows: TGTGCCAGCAGCCCTGACGGCAGGGGCTTCTCTGGGGCCAACGTCCTGGCTTTC. Translation gives CASSPDGRGFSGANVLAF.

This clonotype came up many times. The rearrangement uses TRBV5-1 and TRBJ1-1; 8 bases map to TRBD1. The ends lost 4 bases at V and 4 bases at J; junction bases unmatched: 12. In germline, CDR1 is SGHRS, CDR2 YFSETQ. The CDR3 has 16 residues. CDR3 DNA sequence: TGCGCCAGCAGCCATCACTTGCGACAGGGGATCACTGAAGCTTTCTTT. Its translation is CASSHHLRQGITEAFF.

At least ten counts were recorded for this clonotype. The rearrangement uses TRBV6-5 and TRBJ2-6; D uncertain. This CDR3 is built from 15 residues. In germline, CDR1 is MNHEY, CDR2 SVGAGI. V lost 6 bases to trimming and J lost 3 bases, with 12 bases between them. The CDR3 loop is CASRSLRLGANVLTF. The CDR3 DNA reads as TGTGCCAGCAGGTCTCTCAGGCTTGGGGCCAACGTCCTGACTTTC.

In this sample, this clonotype turned up many times. The genes are TRBV4-1 and TRBJ1-1, with D perhaps TRBD1 (5 bases). CDR3 length equals 15 residues. Trimming took off 0 bases at V and 6 bases at J, with 14 bases between the two ends. CDR1 is MGHRA and CDR2 is YSYEKL in the germline V gene. CDR3 in DNA: TGCGCCAGCAGCCAAGATCAGGGCCCGGAGGCTGAAGCTTTCTTT. Amino acids: CASSQDQGPEAEAFF.

Comments on this clonotype: A junction boundary mismatches the germline segment, possibly from a read error. The CDR3 spells CASSPDMGSSYNEQLF. The CDR3 coding sequence is TGCGCCAGCAGCCCGGATATGGGGAGCTCCTACAATGAGCAGCTCTTT. This chain uses TRBV7-2 with TRBJ2-1; the D gene is possibly TRBD2 (5 bases). Germline V gene sequence: CDR1 SGHTA, CDR2 FQGNSA. The CDR3 runs to 16 residues. The full variable domain, completed using reference TRBV7-2 and TRBJ2-1, is GAGVSQSPSNKVTEKGKDVELRCDPISGHTALYWYRQSLGQGLEFLIYFQGNSAPDKSGLPSDRFSAERTGGSVSTLTIQRTQQEDSAVYLCASSPDMGSSYNEQLFGPGTRLTVL.

This clonotype was found many times. The J gene is TRBJ1-1, the V gene TRBV4-1; D might be TRBD1 (6 bases). The germline V and J ends were trimmed by 8 bases and 7 bases, with 26 bases remaining between them. The germline V gene has CDR1 MGHRA and CDR2 YSYEKL. The CDR3 is made up of 16 amino acids. The CDR3 protein is CASAPDAGGPAGEAFF. The CDR3, as DNA: TGCGCCAGCGCCCCAGATGCGGGGGGCCCCGCCGGTGAAGCTTTCTTT.

This clonotype was seen many times. This sequence joins TRBV7-2 and TRBJ2-6; no clear D. This CDR3 is built from 15 residues. Trimming took off 1 base at V and 4 bases at J, with 8 bases between the two ends. Germline assignment: CDR1 SGHTA and CDR2 FQGNSA. The CDR3 region is CASSLEGFGANVLTF. In DNA form, the CDR3 reads TGTGCCAGCAGCTTAGAGGGATTCGGGGCCAACGTCCTGACTTTC.

This clonotype was detected many times. The chain joins TRBV7-2 to TRBJ2-5; 10 nucleotides agree with TRBD2. V lost 3 bases and J lost 2; bases outside the gene matches: 6. This CDR3 is 16 amino acids long. Per the germline V gene, CDR1 is SGHTA and CDR2 is FQGNSA. The CDR3 loop reads CASSFYPAGGQETQYF. The CDR3 nucleotides read TGTGCCAGCAGCTTTTATCCAGCGGGGGGGCAAGAGACCCAGTACTTC.

This clonotype was counted ten times or more. The V call is TRBV5-1, the J call TRBJ1-5, with D possibly being TRBD1 (5 bases). The CDR3 loop spans 13 amino acids. Germline assignment: CDR1 SGHRS and CDR2 YFSETQ. V shed 5 bases and J shed 7 bases, with 13 bases lying between them. CDR3 loop: CASRRDAGQPQHF. For the CDR3, the DNA is TGCGCCAGCAGAAGGGACGCCGGACAGCCCCAGCATTTT.

This clonotype was recorded many times. The chain joins TRBV3-1 to TRBJ2-2; no clear D gene. From germline, CDR1 is LGHDT and CDR2 YNNKEL (reference sequence). Trimming removed 4 bases at V and 4 bases at J, with 10 bases between. CDR3 length equals 14 residues. In DNA form, the CDR3 reads TGTGCCAGCAGCCGTGACTCGGTCACCGGGGAGCTGTTTTTT. It codes for CASSRDSVTGELFF.

The sample holds many counts of this clonotype. The chain combines TRBV20-1 with TRBJ2-2; tentative D call: TRBD1 (6 bases). With 6 bases removed from V and 13 bases from J, the gap between germline ends came to 18 bases. The CDR3 loop spans 12 amino acids. CDR1 DFQATT and CDR2 SNEGSKA come from the germline V gene (reference sequence). The CDR3 is CSAQKKGVGLFF. Written as DNA, the CDR3 is TGCAGTGCGCAGAAGAAGGGGGTGGGGCTGTTTTTT.